This entry lists 15 T cell receptor beta chains sequenced from one sample in a study of T-cell reconstitution after alpha-beta-depleted transplantation in children. The TCRbeta library was prepared with unique molecular identifiers. TCRdb re-called the PCR reads with MiXCR, one entry per CDR3 protein. This sample has hundreds of thousands of distinct CDR3 sequences, with 9.5% to 13% found just once. The material was PBMCs, obtained before TCRalphabeta/CD19-depleted stem cell transplant. These receptors all come from a child under two years old with acute myeloid leukemia, due to receive a stem cell transplant.

This clonotype was found many times. The genes are TRBV11-2 and TRBJ2-4; D may be TRBD2 (6 bases). This CDR3 contains 16 residues. V lost 1 base to trimming and J lost 3 bases, with 13 bases between them. Germline V lookup: CDR1 SGHAT, CDR2 FQNNGV. DNA of the CDR3: TGTGCCAGCAGCTTAGTTTGGCGGGGCGGCAAAAACATTCAGTACTTC. Its protein product is CASSLVWRGGKNIQYF.

This clonotype was counted many times. The rearrangement joins TRBV5-5 to TRBJ1-2; TRBD1 matches 8 bases. Germline trimming cut 4 bases from V and 0 bases from J; bases unmatched to any gene: 5. Germline V gene lookup returns CDR1 SGHKS and CDR2 YYEKEE (reference sequence). The CDR3 loop spans 15 amino acids. Here the CDR3 DNA reads TGTGCCAGCAGCCCACAACAGGGGGCTAACTATGGCTACACCTTC. Translated, it gives CASSPQQGANYGYTF.

This clonotype came up many times. V usage is TRBV4-1 and J usage is TRBJ1-2; 8 bases are shared with TRBD1. With 1 base clipped from V and 6 bases from J, the junction kept 7 bases outside the gene matches. This CDR3 has 15 amino acids. Germline lookup yields CDR1 MGHRA and CDR2 YSYEKL. DNA of the CDR3: TGCGCCAGCAGCCAAGCTCGGTCAGGGGGCGATGGCTACACCTTC. Translation: CASSQARSGGDGYTF.

This clonotype was counted at least ten times. The chain has TRBV20-1 and TRBJ2-7; D is tentatively TRBD1 or TRBD2 (5 bases each). From germline, CDR1 is DFQATT and CDR2 SNEGSKA (reference sequence). Trimming cost V 0 bases and J 4 bases, with 19 bases left between them. This CDR3 is built from 16 residues. CDR3 coding DNA: TGCAGTGCTAGAGAGGTGGGTTTAGGGACGGTTTACGAGCAGTACTTC. Amino acid sequence: CSAREVGLGTVYEQYF.

In this sample, this clonotype turned up many times. The chain is built from TRBV6-5 and TRBJ2-7; 9 bases are a match to TRBD1. There are 16 residues in the CDR3. V was clipped by 0 bases and J by 6 bases; unmatched bases: 9. In germline, CDR1 is MNHEY, CDR2 SVGAGI. In DNA, the CDR3 is TGTGCCAGCAGTTACTCGATTGGACAGGGGTACGGCGAGCAGTACTTC. Protein: CASSYSIGQGYGEQYF.

This clonotype has at least ten counts. V gene TRBV2 combines with J gene TRBJ2-7; D possibly matches TRBD1 or TRBD2 (5 bases each). V was shortened by 10 bases and J by 13 bases, with 20 bases between the two germline ends. The CDR3 spans 11 residues. Germline V gene lookup returns CDR1 SNHLY and CDR2 FYNNEI. The CDR3 is CATTPEGRLYF. The DNA for the CDR3 is TGTGCCACCACGCCAGAGGGGCGGCTATACTTC.

V usage is TRBV30 and J usage is TRBJ2-7, with D possibly matching TRBD2 (5 bases). The CDR3 loop spans 11 amino acids. The germline gives CDR1 GTSNPN, CDR2 SVGIG (reference sequence). Trimming took 2 bases from V and 3 from J, leaving 5 bases between them. This chain's CDR3 is CAWSSGYEQYF. The DNA of the CDR3 is TGTGCCTGGAGTAGCGGCTACGAGCAGTACTTC.

This clonotype was counted many times. The chain recombines TRBV15 with TRBJ2-7, with D perhaps matching TRBD2 (7 bases). CDR1 and CDR2 (germline): LNHNV, YYDKDF (reference sequence). Trimming cost V 3 bases and J 6 bases, with 15 bases left between them. The CDR3 is 14 amino acids. Here the CDR3 DNA reads TGTGCCACCAGCAGGAGGGAGGGGGGTGGCGAGCAGTACTTC. Translated: CATSRREGGGEQYF.

This clonotype came up many times. The CDR3 sequence: CASSPWGEPNIQYF. The CDR3 DNA sequence: TGTGCCAGCAGTCCCTGGGGGGAACCAAACATTCAGTACTTC. The gene calls are TRBV12-3 or TRBV12-4 and TRBJ2-4; a weak D match, TRBD2 (6 bases). V shed 5 bases and J shed 6 bases, with 14 bases lying between them. This CDR3 contains 14 residues.

In this sample, this clonotype turned up many times. This sequence joins TRBV12-3 or TRBV12-4 and TRBJ2-5; D may be TRBD1 (6 bases). V was clipped by 7 bases and J by 3 bases, with 9 bases between them. This CDR3 region has 12 residues. The CDR3 protein is CASTRTEETQYF. Written as DNA, the CDR3 is TGTGCCAGCACCAGGACAGAAGAGACCCAGTACTTC.

This clonotype was seen many times. CDR3 DNA sequence: TGTGCCAGCAGCCAGAGGCCGGGGTCAGATACGCAGTATTTT. This encodes CASSQRPGSDTQYF. This chain links TRBV11-2 with TRBJ2-3; possible D gene TRBD2, 5 bases. The CDR3 is 14 residues long. V lost 5 bases and J lost 4, with 13 bases in between. Germline loops: CDR1 SGHAT, CDR2 FQNNGV. The full variable domain, its missing parts supplied by reference TRBV11-2 and TRBJ2-3, is EAGVAQSPRYKIIEKRQSVAFWCNPISGHATLYWYQQILGQGPKLLIQFQNNGVVDDSQLPKDRFSAERLKGVDSTLKIQPAKLEDSAVYLCASSQRPGSDTQYFGPGTRLTVL.

This clonotype appeared many times. The chain is built from TRBV20-1 and TRBJ2-1, with 7 positions matching TRBD2. Trimming at V came to 5 bases and at J to 7 bases, leaving 8 bases not matched to a gene. The CDR3 is made up of 13 amino acids. The germline gives CDR1 DFQATT, CDR2 SNEGSKA (reference sequence). CDR3 protein: CSALGLDINEQFF. In DNA form, the CDR3 reads TGCAGTGCTCTTGGACTAGATATTAATGAGCAGTTCTTC.

The sample holds many counts of this clonotype. The chain combines TRBV29-1 with TRBJ1-2; D unclear. CDR1 and CDR2 from the germline V gene are SQVTM and ANQGSEA. V lost 7 bases to trimming and J lost 5 bases, with 20 bases between them. The CDR3 covers 14 residues. The CDR3 nucleotides are TGCAGCGCCCCCGACGGGGAGCTTGGGTATGGCTACACCTTC. Residues: CSAPDGELGYGYTF.

This clonotype was observed at least ten times. This chain links TRBV5-1 with TRBJ2-4; D is ambiguous. Trimming took 4 bases from V and 1 from J, leaving 9 bases between them. This CDR3 is built from 14 residues. Per the germline V gene, CDR1 is SGHRS and CDR2 is YFSETQ. CDR3 bases: TGCGCCAGCAGCACGCAGGAGGCCAAAAACATTCAGTACTTC. Amino acids: CASSTQEAKNIQYF.

This clonotype has a count of ten or more. The chain joins TRBV6-1 to TRBJ2-1, with D possibly being TRBD2 (5 bases). The germline gives CDR1 MNHNS, CDR2 SASEGT. V lost 5 bases to trimming and J lost 7 bases, with 15 bases between them. The CDR3 is 14 amino acids. The CDR3 spells CASSPHSSGNEQFF. The CDR3 DNA reads TGTGCCAGCAGTCCCCACTCCTCGGGAAATGAGCAGTTCTTC.